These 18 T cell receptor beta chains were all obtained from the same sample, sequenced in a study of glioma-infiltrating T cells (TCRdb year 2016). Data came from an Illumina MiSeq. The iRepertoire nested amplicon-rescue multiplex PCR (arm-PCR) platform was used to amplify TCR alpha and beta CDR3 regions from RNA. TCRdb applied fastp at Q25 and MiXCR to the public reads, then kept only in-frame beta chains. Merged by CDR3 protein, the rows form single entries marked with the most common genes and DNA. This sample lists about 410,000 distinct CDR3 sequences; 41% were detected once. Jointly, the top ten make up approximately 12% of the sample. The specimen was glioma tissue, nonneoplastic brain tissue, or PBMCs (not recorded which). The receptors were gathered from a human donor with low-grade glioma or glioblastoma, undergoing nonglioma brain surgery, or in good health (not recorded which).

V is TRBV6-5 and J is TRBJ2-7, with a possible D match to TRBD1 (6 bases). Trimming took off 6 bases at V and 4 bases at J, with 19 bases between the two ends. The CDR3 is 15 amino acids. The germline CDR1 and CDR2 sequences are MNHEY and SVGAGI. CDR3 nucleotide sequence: TGTGCCAGCAGCCTAAACCACAGGGACGTTTACGAGCAGTACTTC. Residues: CASSLNHRDVYEQYF.

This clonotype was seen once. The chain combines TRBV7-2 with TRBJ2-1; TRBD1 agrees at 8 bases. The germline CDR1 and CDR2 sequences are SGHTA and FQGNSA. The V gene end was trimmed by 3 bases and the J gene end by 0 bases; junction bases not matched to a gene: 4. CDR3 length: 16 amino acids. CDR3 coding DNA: TGTGCCAGCAGCTTCAGACAGGGGACCTCCTACAATGAGCAGTTCTTC. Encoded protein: CASSFRQGTSYNEQFF. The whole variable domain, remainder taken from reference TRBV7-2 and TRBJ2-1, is GAGVSQSPSNKVTEKGKDVELRCDPISGHTALYWYRQSLGQGLEFLIYFQGNSAPDKSGLPSDRFSAERTGGSVSTLTIQRTQQEDSAVYLCASSFRQGTSYNEQFFGPGTRLTVL.

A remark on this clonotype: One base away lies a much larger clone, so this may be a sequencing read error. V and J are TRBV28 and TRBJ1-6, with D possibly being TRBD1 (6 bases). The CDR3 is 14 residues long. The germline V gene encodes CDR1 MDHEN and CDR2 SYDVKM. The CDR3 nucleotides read TGTGCCAGCAGTTTGGGGGGCGGTAATTCACCCCTCAACTTT. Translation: CASSLGGGNSPLNF.

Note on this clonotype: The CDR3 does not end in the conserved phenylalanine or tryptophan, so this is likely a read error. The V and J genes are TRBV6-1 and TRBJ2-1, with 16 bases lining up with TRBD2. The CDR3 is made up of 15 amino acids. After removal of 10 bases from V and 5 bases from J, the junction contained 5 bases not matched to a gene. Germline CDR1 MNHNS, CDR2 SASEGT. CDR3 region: CATGTSGRADNEQFL. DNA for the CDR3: TGTGCCACCGGGACTAGCGGGAGGGCCGACAATGAGCAGTTCCTC.

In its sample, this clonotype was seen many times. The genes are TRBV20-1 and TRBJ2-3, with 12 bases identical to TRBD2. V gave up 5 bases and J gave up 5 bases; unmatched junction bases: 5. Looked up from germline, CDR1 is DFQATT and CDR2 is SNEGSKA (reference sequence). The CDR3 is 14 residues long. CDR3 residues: CSASTSGSQDTQYF. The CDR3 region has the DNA TGCAGTGCTTCGACTAGCGGGAGTCAAGATACGCAGTATTTT.

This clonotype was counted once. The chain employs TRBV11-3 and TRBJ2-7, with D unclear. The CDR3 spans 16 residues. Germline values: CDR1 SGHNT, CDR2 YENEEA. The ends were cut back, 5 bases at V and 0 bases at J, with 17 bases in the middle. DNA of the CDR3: TGTGCCAGCAGCCCATTGGCCAGCACCGTCTCCTACGAGCAGTACTTC. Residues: CASSPLASTVSYEQYF.

The CDR3: CASSEFTGTSAIEQYF. The CDR3 nucleotides are TGTGCCAGCAGTGAATTCACCGGGACATCTGCTATTGAGCAGTACTTC. The chain employs TRBV6-1 and TRBJ2-7; the D gene is possibly TRBD1 (6 bases). V lost 2 bases and J lost 7, with 21 bases in between. The CDR3 loop spans 16 amino acids. Germline assignment: CDR1 MNHNS and CDR2 SASEGT.

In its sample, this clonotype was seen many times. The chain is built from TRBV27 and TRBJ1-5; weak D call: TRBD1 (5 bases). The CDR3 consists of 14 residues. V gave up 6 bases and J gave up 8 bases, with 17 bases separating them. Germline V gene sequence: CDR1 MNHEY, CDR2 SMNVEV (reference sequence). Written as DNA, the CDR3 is TGTGCCAGCAGGCCAGCGAACAGGATTAAGCCCCAGCATTTT. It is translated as CASRPANRIKPQHF.

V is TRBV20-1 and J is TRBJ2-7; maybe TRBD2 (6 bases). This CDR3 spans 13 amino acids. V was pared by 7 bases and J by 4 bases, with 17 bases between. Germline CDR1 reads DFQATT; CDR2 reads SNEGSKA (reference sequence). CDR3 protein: CSGVMRDPYEQYF. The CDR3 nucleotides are TGCAGTGGCGTGATGCGGGACCCATACGAGCAGTACTTC.

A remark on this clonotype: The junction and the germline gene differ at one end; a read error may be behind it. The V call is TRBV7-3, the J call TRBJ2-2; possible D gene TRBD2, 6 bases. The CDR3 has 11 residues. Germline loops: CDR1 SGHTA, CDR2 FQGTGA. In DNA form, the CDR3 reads TGTGCCAGCAGCGCTGGCGGGGAGATGTTTTTT. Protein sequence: CASSAGGEMFF.

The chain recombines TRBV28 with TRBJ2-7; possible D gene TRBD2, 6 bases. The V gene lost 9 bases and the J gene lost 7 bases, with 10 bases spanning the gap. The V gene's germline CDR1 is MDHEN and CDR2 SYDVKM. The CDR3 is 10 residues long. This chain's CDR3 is CASWGDEQYF. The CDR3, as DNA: TGTGCCAGTTGGGGGGATGAGCAGTACTTC.

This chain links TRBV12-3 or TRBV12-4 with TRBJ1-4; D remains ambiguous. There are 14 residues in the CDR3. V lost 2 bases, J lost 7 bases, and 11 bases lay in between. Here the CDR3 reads CASSLQRLSEKLFF. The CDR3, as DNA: TGTGCCAGCAGTTTACAGAGGCTAAGTGAAAAACTGTTTTTT.

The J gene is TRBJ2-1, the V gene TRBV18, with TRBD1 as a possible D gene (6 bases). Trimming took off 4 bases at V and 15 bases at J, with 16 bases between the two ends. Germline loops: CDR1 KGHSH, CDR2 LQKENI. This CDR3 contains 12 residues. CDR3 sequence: CASSLQDRPPFF. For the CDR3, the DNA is TGTGCCAGCTCACTACAGGACAGACCCCCGTTCTTC.

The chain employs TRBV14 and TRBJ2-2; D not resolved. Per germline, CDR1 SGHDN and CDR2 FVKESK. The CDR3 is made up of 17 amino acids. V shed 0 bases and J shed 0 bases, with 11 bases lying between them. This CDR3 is CASSQDLLTANTGELFF. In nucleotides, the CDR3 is TGTGCCAGCAGCCAAGATCTCTTGACCGCGAACACCGGGGAGCTGTTTTTT.

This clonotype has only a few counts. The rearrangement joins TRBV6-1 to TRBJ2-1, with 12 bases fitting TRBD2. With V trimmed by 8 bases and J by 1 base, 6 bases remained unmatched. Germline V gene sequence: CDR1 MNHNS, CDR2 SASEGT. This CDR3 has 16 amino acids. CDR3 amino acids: CASLRLAGGSYNEQFF. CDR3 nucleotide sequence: TGTGCCAGCCTTCGTCTAGCGGGAGGGTCCTACAATGAGCAGTTCTTC.

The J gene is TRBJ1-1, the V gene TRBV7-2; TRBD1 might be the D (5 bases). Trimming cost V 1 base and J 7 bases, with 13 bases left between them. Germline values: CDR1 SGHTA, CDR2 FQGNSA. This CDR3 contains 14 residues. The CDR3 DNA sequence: TGTGCCAGCAGCTTAGAATTCGAGGGGAATGAAGCTTTCTTT. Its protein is CASSLEFEGNEAFF.

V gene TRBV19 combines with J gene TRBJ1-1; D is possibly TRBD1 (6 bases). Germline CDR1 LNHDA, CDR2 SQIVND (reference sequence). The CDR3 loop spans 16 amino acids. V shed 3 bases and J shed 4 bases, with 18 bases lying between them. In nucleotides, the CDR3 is TGTGCCAGTAGTATTAGGGGGAAGAAGGGATCCACTGAAGCTTTCTTT. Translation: CASSIRGKKGSTEAFF.

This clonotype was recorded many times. CDR3 sequence reads: CSAGDNGYTF. The CDR3 DNA reads as TGCAGTGCTGGGGACAATGGCTACACCTTC. J is TRBJ1-2 and V is TRBV20-1; maybe TRBD1 (6 bases). The CDR3 contains 10 residues. V lost 5 bases and J 6 bases, leaving 7 bases between the germline ends. Per germline, CDR1 DFQATT and CDR2 SNEGSKA (reference sequence).